The 31 T cell receptor beta chains reported below all come from one sample, sequenced in a study of cytotoxic CD8 clonotypes in ibrutinib-treated CLL. Profiling relied on immunoSEQ multiplex PCR, and the TCRdb table lists in-frame clones only, not all of them. The sample shows about 160,000 clones, 81% of them seen only once. This material consisted of PBMCs, taken after 12 months of ibrutinib treatment. All receptors derive from a human donor with chronic lymphocytic leukemia.

This clone was picked up a small number of times. This chain uses TRBV2 with TRBJ2-7; D is possibly TRBD1 or TRBD2 (5 bases each). Germline V gene sequence: CDR1 SNHLY, CDR2 FYNNEI. The CDR3 spans 13 residues. The ends were cut back, 5 bases at V and 3 bases at J, with 11 bases in the middle. CDR3 amino acids: CASSPRDGYEQYF. The CDR3 nucleotides are TGTGCCAGCAGTCCCCGGGACGGCTACGAGCAGTACTTC.

The genes are TRBV7-2 and TRBJ2-3; TRBD2 is a possible D gene (5 bases). The germline V and J ends were trimmed by 4 bases and 2 bases, with 16 bases remaining between them. CDR3 length: 16 amino acids. Germline CDR1 is SGHTA and CDR2 is FQGNSA. CDR3 sequence: CASSSLLAHPTDTQYF. The CDR3 region has the DNA TGTGCCAGCAGCTCACTCCTAGCCCACCCCACAGATACGCAGTATTTT.

V gene TRBV4-1 combines with J gene TRBJ1-1, with TRBD1 as a possible D gene (5 bases). Trimming left V 4 bases short and J 1 base short, with 25 bases between. The CDR3 is 19 residues long. Germline-derived CDR1 and CDR2 are MGHRA and YSYEKL. CDR3 nucleotides: TGCGCCAGCAGCCCGACCTTCGCGAGGCAGGGCGGGGGGAACACTGAAGCTTTCTTT. Its protein is CASSPTFARQGGGNTEAFF.

There are many counts of this clone. V and J are TRBV28 and TRBJ2-4, with 7 bases lining up with TRBD1. V lost 5 bases to trimming and J lost 6 bases; unmatched junction nucleotides: 4. Germline CDR1 and CDR2: MDHEN and SYDVKM. This CDR3 has 13 residues. CDR3 DNA: TGTGCCAGCAGTACAGGGGCGGCAAACATTCAGTACTTC. Encoded protein: CASSTGAANIQYF. The full variable domain, rest sourced from reference TRBV28 and TRBJ2-4, is DVKVTQSSRYLVKRTGEKVFLECVQDMDHENMFWYRQDPGLGLRLIYFSYDVKMKEKGDIPEGYSVSREKKERFSLILESASTNQTSMYLCASSTGAANIQYFGAGTRLSVL.

The J gene is TRBJ1-5, the V gene TRBV10-3; D gene unclear. The CDR3 has 14 amino acids. V was trimmed by 4 bases and J by 1 base, leaving 8 bases between them. Germline V gene lookup returns CDR1 ENHRY and CDR2 SYGVKD. The CDR3: CAISGGRSNQPQHF. CDR3 in DNA: TGTGCCATCAGTGGGGGAAGGAGCAATCAGCCCCAGCATTTT.

The rearrangement uses TRBV4-1 and TRBJ2-1; the D gene could be TRBD1 or TRBD2 (6 bases each). Trimming took 9 bases from V and 10 from J, leaving 13 bases between them. This CDR3 has 11 amino acids. The germline CDR1 and CDR2 sequences are MGHRA and YSYEKL. The CDR3: CARRLGGEQFF. In DNA form, the CDR3 reads TGCGCCAGAAGATTAGGGGGGGAGCAGTTCTTC.

V gene TRBV7-2 combines with J gene TRBJ1-2; TRBD1 matches 11 bases. Germline V gene data show CDR1 as SGHTA and CDR2 as FQGNSA. Trimming took 5 bases from V and 13 from J; bases not matched to a gene: 15. The CDR3 sequence is 15 residues long. DNA for the CDR3: TGTGCCAGCAGCAACCTACCGGGACAGGGGGTGGGAGCCACCTTC. Protein sequence: CASSNLPGQGVGATF.

The V call is TRBV5-1, the J call TRBJ2-6, with D hard to call. The CDR3 contains 15 residues. The V gene's germline CDR1 is SGHRS and CDR2 YFSETQ. The V and J ends lost 4 bases and 1 base respectively, with 9 bases between them. Here the CDR3 reads CASSPTVSGANVLTF. The CDR3 DNA sequence: TGCGCCAGCAGCCCTACCGTTTCTGGGGCCAACGTCCTGACTTTC.

In regard to this clone: This same CDR3 is encoded by further DNA sequences in the sample. This sequence joins TRBV10-3 and TRBJ2-3; the match to TRBD2 covers 7 bases. V lost 11 bases to trimming and J lost 4 bases; unmatched junction nucleotides: 9. The CDR3 contains 13 residues. Germline assignment: CDR1 ENHRY and CDR2 SYGVKD. The CDR3 region has the DNA TGTGCCCATGCGGGGGTAGGGGCAGATACGCAGTATTTT. It encodes CAHAGVGADTQYF.

The chain recombines TRBV21-1 with TRBJ1-4. TRBV21-1 is designated a pseudogene. The CDR3 has 17 amino acids. The CDR3 DNA is TGTGCCAGCAGCAAAAAAAACCGGGGGGGTAGATGTGAAAAACTGTTTTTT. It translates to CASSKKNRGGRCEKLFF.

This chain links TRBV5-6 with TRBJ2-7; D not resolved. From germline, CDR1 is SGHDT and CDR2 YYEEEE. V was shortened by 4 bases and J by 3 bases, with 5 bases between the two germline ends. There are 11 residues in the CDR3. CDR3 loop: CASSTYYEQYF. DNA for the CDR3: TGTGCCAGCAGCACTTACTACGAGCAGTACTTC.

J is TRBJ2-3 and V is TRBV11-2, with D unclear. The CDR3 length is 14 residues. Germline assignment: CDR1 SGHAT and CDR2 FQNNGV. Trimming shortened V by 0 bases and J by 0 bases, and 4 bases separated the two germline ends. The CDR3: CASSLDRSTDTQYF. CDR3 bases: TGTGCCAGCAGCTTAGATCGCAGCACAGATACGCAGTATTTT.

Only a few counts were recorded for this clone. CDR3 in amino acids: CASSPRLAGAANEQFF. The CDR3 DNA sequence: TGTGCCAGCAGTCCCCGACTAGCGGGCGCAGCCAATGAGCAGTTCTTC. The chain joins TRBV5-8 to TRBJ2-1; 10 bases match TRBD2. From germline, CDR1 is SGHTS and CDR2 YDEGEE. V lost 5 bases, J lost 6 bases, and 11 bases stayed unmatched. The CDR3 is 16 residues long.

The chain combines TRBV27 with TRBJ2-5; 7 bases are a match to TRBD1. The V gene end was trimmed by 5 bases and the J gene end by 2 bases; junction bases not matched to a gene: 5. This CDR3 spans 14 amino acids. The germline CDR1 and CDR2 sequences are MNHEY and SMNVEV (reference sequence). The CDR3 region has the DNA TGTGCCAGCAGTCACCAGGGGGTACAAGAGACCCAGTACTTC. Its protein product is CASSHQGVQETQYF.

This clone was counted a few times. The chain links TRBV10-2 to TRBJ1-1; maybe TRBD1 (5 bases). This CDR3 has 14 amino acids. V lost 6 bases and J lost 4, with 15 bases in between. Germline V CDR1 and CDR2: WSHSY, SAAADI. The CDR3 sequence is CASRPGGSSTEAFF. The CDR3 coding sequence is TGCGCCAGCAGGCCCGGGGGAAGTAGCACTGAAGCTTTCTTT.

The CDR3 sequence is CASSSGPYTEAFF. The CDR3 coding sequence is TGTGCCAGCAGCTCCGGGCCTTACACTGAAGCTTTCTTT. V is TRBV7-3 and J is TRBJ1-1; D is unresolved. Germline V gene data show CDR1 as SGHTA and CDR2 as FQGTGA. This CDR3 has 13 amino acids. V was pared by 4 bases and J by 3 bases, with 9 bases between.

To note about this clone: Other DNA sequences in this specimen translate into the identical CDR3. The J gene is TRBJ2-4, the V gene TRBV28; TRBD2 matches 11 bases. This CDR3 contains 16 residues. Germline lookup yields CDR1 MDHEN and CDR2 SYDVKM. V gave up 5 bases and J gave up 1 base; unmatched junction bases: 4. The CDR3 region has the DNA TGTGCCAGCAGTCTCGGACTAGCGGGTGCCAAAAACATTCAGTACTTC. Residues: CASSLGLAGAKNIQYF.

A note on this clone: This specimen includes other DNA sequences encoding the same CDR3. V gene TRBV4-3 combines with J gene TRBJ2-5, with 8 positions matching TRBD2. This CDR3 is 16 amino acids long. Germline V CDR1 and CDR2: LGHNA, YSLEER. V was pared by 0 bases and J by 1 base, with 4 bases of the junction left unmatched. CDR3 region: CASSQDLLAGQETQYF. CDR3 DNA: TGCGCCAGCAGCCAAGATCTCCTAGCGGGCCAAGAGACCCAGTACTTC.

This clone turned up a few times. The chain uses TRBV7-9 and TRBJ2-3; D might be TRBD1 or TRBD2, each matching 5 bases. The V end lost 4 bases, the J end lost 2 bases, and 13 bases lay between the germline ends. The CDR3 totals 15 residues. From germline, CDR1 is SEHNR and CDR2 FQNEAQ (reference sequence). The CDR3 loop reads CASSWGTGFTDTQYF. Here the CDR3 DNA reads TGTGCCAGCAGCTGGGGGACGGGATTCACAGATACGCAGTATTTT.

The chain combines TRBV30 with TRBJ1-1; D remains ambiguous. V was shortened by 3 bases and J by 5 bases, with 7 bases between the two germline ends. This CDR3 has 11 residues. Germline CDR1 is GTSNPN and CDR2 is SVGIG (reference sequence). The CDR3 reads CAWRRQTEAFF. The CDR3 bases are TGTGCCTGGAGGAGGCAAACTGAAGCTTTCTTT.

This chain uses TRBV4-1 with TRBJ2-7; perhaps TRBD2 as D (5 bases). The germline CDR1 and CDR2 sequences are MGHRA and YSYEKL. The CDR3 runs 13 residues. V was trimmed by 4 bases and J by 9 bases, leaving 16 bases between them. The chain's CDR3 is CASSLAQTTGQYF. CDR3 DNA: TGCGCCAGCAGCCTCGCCCAGACTACGGGGCAGTACTTC.

V and J are TRBV7-2 and TRBJ1-5; D ambiguous. With 9 bases removed from V and 6 bases from J, the gap between germline ends came to 15 bases. The CDR3 is made up of 13 amino acids. In germline, CDR1 is SGHTA, CDR2 FQGNSA. CDR3 DNA sequence: TGTGCCAGTACTCATCGGCCCAGTCAGCCCCAGCATTTT. Translated: CASTHRPSQPQHF.

The chain employs TRBV7-2 and TRBJ2-1, with TRBD2 matching 7 bases. V lost 1 base and J lost 14; bases outside the gene matches: 14. This CDR3 has 15 amino acids. Germline-derived CDR1 and CDR2 are SGHTA and FQGNSA. CDR3 in amino acids: CASSLDAGVTMREFF. The CDR3, as DNA: TGTGCCAGCAGCTTAGATGCGGGGGTTACAATGAGGGAGTTCTTC.

To note about this clone: At one boundary the junction diverges from the germline segment, which might be a read error. V and J are TRBV10-3 and TRBJ1-6; D is ambiguous. CDR3 length: 13 amino acids. Germline CDR1 is ENHRY and CDR2 is SYGVKD. In DNA form, the CDR3 reads TGTGCCATCAGGGAGTACTGGGATTCACCCCTCCACTTT. Protein product: CAIREYWDSPLHF.

V gene TRBV19 combines with J gene TRBJ1-2, with a weak D call TRBD1 (5 bases). Germline-derived CDR1 and CDR2 are LNHDA and SQIVND (reference sequence). V was shortened by 7 bases and J by 2 bases, with 11 bases between the two germline ends. This CDR3 region has 13 residues. CDR3 region: CASNGGVNYGYTF. The DNA of the CDR3 is TGTGCCAGTAACGGAGGGGTGAACTATGGCTACACCTTC.

Of note for this clone: An end of the junction differs from the germline gene, which may be a read error. The rearrangement links TRBV7-3 to TRBJ2-1, with D tentatively TRBD1 or TRBD2 (5 bases each). This CDR3 contains 15 residues. Germline-derived CDR1 and CDR2 are SGHTA and FQGTGA. CDR3 region: CASSVTGTDYNEQFF. DNA for the CDR3: TGTGCCAGCAGCGTAACCGGGACGGATTACAATGAGCAGTTCTTC.

CDR3 coding DNA: TGCGCCAGCAGCCAAGAAAGGGTAACCTCCTACGAGCAGTACTTC. This gives the protein CASSQERVTSYEQYF. V usage is TRBV4-3 and J usage is TRBJ2-7; D remains unclear. CDR1 and CDR2 (germline): LGHNA, YSLEER. CDR3 length equals 15 residues. The germline V and J ends were trimmed by 0 bases and 0 bases, with 9 bases remaining between them.

This chain connects TRBV7-2 to TRBJ2-3, with unresolved D. Trimming removed 3 bases at V and 1 base at J, with 8 bases between. This CDR3 comprises 14 residues. The V gene's germline CDR1 is SGHTA and CDR2 FQGNSA. Written as DNA, the CDR3 is TGTGCCAGCAGCTTTACCAGCGGCACAGATACGCAGTATTTT. This gives the protein CASSFTSGTDTQYF.

This clone was counted a single time. The chain is built from TRBV5-6 and TRBJ2-3; 11 positions match TRBD1. CDR1 and CDR2 from the germline V gene are SGHDT and YYEEEE. The V and J ends lost 5 bases and 7 bases, in that order; junction bases with no gene match: 3. The CDR3 covers 13 residues. The CDR3 sequence: CASRGQGGYTQYF. CDR3 sequence (DNA): TGTGCCAGCAGGGGACAGGGGGGATATACGCAGTATTTT.

The chain combines TRBV15 with TRBJ2-5, with D tentatively TRBD2 (6 bases). Trimming left V 6 bases short and J 5 bases short, with 13 bases between. The CDR3 contains 13 residues. Germline values: CDR1 LNHNV, CDR2 YYDKDF (reference sequence). CDR3 in amino acids: CATSSGGKETQYF. The DNA of the CDR3 is TGTGCCACCAGTAGCGGCGGGAAGGAGACCCAGTACTTC.

The gene calls are TRBV4-3 and TRBJ1-5, with D maybe TRBD1 (5 bases). CDR3 length: 19 amino acids. Germline CDR1 and CDR2: LGHNA and YSLEER. V was pared by 3 bases and J by 0 bases, with 21 bases between. CDR3 in amino acids: CASSQTARGPEGSNQPQHF. CDR3 DNA sequence: TGCGCCAGCAGCCAGACTGCAAGGGGCCCTGAAGGTAGCAATCAGCCCCAGCATTTT.